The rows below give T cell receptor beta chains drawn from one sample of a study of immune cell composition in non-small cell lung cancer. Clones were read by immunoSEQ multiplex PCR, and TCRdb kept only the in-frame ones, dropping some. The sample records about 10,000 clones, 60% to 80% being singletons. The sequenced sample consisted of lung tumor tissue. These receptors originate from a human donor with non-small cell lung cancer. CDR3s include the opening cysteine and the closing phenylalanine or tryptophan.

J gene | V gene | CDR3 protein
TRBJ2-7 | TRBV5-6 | CASSLEYYEQYF
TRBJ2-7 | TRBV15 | CATSREYGGAYEQYF
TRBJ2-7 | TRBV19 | CASSIASGEAYEQYF
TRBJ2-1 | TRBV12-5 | CASGLGVGGNEQFF
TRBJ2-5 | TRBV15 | CATSRVAGGPKTQYF
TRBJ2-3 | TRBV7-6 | CASSLGSSGGTDTQYF
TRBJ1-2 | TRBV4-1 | CASSQDRGRHYGYTF
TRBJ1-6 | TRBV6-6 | CASSYRNSPLHF
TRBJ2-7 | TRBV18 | CASSPLDRVHEQYF
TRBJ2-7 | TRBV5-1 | CASSPPVFDSYEQYF
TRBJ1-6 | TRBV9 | CASSVEPVNNSPLHF
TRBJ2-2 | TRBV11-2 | CASSVSGGANHRELFF
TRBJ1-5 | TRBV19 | CASSIGDIMGRRPQHF
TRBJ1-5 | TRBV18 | CASSPSLNQPQHF
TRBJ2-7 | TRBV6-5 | CASRTRVFPFYEQYF
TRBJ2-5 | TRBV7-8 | CASSPWTGGFQETQYF
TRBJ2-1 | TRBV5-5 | CASTHEASGGSSYNEQFF
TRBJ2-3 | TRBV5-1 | CASSFQTPATDTQYF
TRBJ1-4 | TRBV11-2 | CASSDRPGQPSEKLFF
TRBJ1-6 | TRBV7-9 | CASSSTDQRLHF
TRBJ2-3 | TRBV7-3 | CASSPQGASDTQYF
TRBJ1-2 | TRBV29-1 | CSVEGGQTFNYGYTF
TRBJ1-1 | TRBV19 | CASSAPGQGTNEAFF
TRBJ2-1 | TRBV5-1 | CASSGQSYNEQFF
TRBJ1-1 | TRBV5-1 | CASSYTYFSGDLQGSLLRTEAFF
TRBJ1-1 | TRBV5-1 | CASSLTMNTEAFF
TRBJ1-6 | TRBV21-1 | CASSKDGQGILLLESPLHF
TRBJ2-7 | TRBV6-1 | CASSRRQDYEQYF
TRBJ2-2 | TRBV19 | CASSIASEPGELFF
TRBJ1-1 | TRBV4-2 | CATEPGQGRNTEAFF
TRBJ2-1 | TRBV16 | CASSPVAYNEQFF
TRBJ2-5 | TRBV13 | CASSLDRQETQYF
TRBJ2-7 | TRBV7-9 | CASSQMGGVHEQYF
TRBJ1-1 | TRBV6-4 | CASSLTGMATEAFF
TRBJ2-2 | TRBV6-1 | CASSPQSLDTGELFF
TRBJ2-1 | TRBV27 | CASSWGGQGIEQFF
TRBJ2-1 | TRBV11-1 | CASSSTDTLSYNEQFF